This T cell receptor beta chain was found in a study of cytomegalovirus exposure and HLA in healthy donors. Study at large: In a previous analysis, some 120 million unique TCR beta sequences were found from some 200 million T cells. Study-wide results and limits: In a later analysis, HLA-associated TCR beta chains were more clonally expanded than equally common others. Association with HLA alleles at 0.05 false discovery rate was found for around 17,000 TCR beta sequences in a later analysis.

This clone was counted a few times. The antigen is not known. The junction had 4 bases not matched to a gene; V was cut back by 5 bases and J by 6 bases. The CDR3 has 15 amino acids. CDR1 and CDR2 from the germline V gene are SNHLY and FYNNEI. Donors had nominal health at sampling but likely had unrecorded immune exposures. PCR used 60 Vbeta primers and 13 Jbeta primers. Sequenced by immunoSEQ multiplex PCR; TCRdb stores in-frame clones only, minus some. The sample has about 110,000 clones, 76% seen once; the top ten hold over 7%. The chain couples TRBV2 to TRBJ2-1; the match to TRBD2 covers 13 bases. Specimen: PBMCs. The receptor's source is a woman aged 50 to 60 in good health and CMV-seropositive. The DNA of the CDR3 is TGTGCCAGCAGTCGGACTAGCGGGAGCCCCAATGAGCAGTTCTTC. This gives the protein CASSRTSGSPNEQFF.